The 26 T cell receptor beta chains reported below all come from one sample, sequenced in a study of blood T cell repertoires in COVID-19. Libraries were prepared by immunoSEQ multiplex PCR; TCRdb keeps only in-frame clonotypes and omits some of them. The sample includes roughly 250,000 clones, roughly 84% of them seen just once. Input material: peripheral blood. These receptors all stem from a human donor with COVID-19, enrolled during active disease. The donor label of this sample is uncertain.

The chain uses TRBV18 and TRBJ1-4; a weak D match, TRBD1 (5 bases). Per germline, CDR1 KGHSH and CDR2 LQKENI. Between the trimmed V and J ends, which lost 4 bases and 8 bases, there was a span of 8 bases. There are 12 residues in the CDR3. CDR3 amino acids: CASSLDREKLFF. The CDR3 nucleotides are TGTGCCAGCTCACTTGACAGAGAAAAACTGTTTTTT.

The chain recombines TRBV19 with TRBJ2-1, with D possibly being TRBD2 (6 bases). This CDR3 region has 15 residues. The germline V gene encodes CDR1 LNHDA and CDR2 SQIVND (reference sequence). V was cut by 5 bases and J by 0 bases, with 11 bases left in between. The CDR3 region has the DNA TGTGCCAGTAGTGATGACGGGAGCTCCTACAATGAGCAGTTCTTC. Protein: CASSDDGSSYNEQFF.

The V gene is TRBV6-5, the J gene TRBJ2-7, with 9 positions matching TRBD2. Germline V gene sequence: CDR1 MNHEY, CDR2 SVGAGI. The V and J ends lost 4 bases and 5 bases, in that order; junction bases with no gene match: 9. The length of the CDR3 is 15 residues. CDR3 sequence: CASSFSSGKTHEQYF. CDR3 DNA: TGTGCCAGCAGTTTCTCTAGCGGGAAGACCCACGAGCAGTACTTC.

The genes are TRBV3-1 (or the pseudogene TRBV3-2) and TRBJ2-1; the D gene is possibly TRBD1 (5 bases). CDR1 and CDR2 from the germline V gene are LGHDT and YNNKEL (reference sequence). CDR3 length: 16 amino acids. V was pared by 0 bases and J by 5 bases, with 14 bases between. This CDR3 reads CASSQDGARHDNEQFF. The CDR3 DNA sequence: TGTGCCAGCAGCCAAGATGGGGCTAGACACGACAATGAGCAGTTCTTC.

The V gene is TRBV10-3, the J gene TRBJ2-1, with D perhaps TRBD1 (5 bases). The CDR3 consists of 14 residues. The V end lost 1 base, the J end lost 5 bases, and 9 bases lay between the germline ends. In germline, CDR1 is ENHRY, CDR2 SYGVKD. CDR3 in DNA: TGTGCCATCAGTGAGTTGGGGCCCAACAATGAGCAGTTCTTC. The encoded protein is CAISELGPNNEQFF.

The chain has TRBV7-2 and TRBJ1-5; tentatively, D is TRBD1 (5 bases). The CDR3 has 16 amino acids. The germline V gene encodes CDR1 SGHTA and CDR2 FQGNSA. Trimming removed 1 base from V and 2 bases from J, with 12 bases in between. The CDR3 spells CASSLGRGVGNQPQHF. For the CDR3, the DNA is TGTGCCAGCAGCTTAGGTCGGGGGGTCGGCAATCAGCCCCAGCATTTT.

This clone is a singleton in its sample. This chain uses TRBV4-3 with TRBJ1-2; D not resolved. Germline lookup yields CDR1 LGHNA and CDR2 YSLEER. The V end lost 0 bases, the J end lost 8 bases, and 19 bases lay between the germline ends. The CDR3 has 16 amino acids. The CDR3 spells CASSQDRGNRPRGYTF. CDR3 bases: TGCGCCAGCAGCCAAGATCGGGGAAACCGCCCGCGCGGCTACACCTTC.

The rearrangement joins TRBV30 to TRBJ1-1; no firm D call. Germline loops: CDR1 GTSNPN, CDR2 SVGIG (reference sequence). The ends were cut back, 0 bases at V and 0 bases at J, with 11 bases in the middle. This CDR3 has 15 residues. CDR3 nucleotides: TGTGCCTGGAGTGTGGGCCATCTGATGAACACTGAAGCTTTCTTT. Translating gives CAWSVGHLMNTEAFF.

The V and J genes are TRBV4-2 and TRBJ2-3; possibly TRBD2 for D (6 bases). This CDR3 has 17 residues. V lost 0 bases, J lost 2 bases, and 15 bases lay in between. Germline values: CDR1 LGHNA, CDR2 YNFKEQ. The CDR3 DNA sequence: TGTGCCAGCAGCCAAGATCTCGGGGGAGACAACACAGATACGCAGTATTTT. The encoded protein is CASSQDLGGDNTDTQYF.

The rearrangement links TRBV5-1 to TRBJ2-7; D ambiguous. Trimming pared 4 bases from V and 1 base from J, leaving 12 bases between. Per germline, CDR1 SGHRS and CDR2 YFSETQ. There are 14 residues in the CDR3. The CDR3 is CASSTGPASYEQYF. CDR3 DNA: TGCGCCAGCAGCACTGGTCCCGCATCCTACGAGCAGTACTTC. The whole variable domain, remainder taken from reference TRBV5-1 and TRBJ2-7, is KAGVTQTPRYLIKTRGQQVTLSCSPISGHRSVSWYQQTPGQGLQFLFEYFSETQRNKGNFPGRFSGRQFSNSRSEMNVSTLELGDSALYLCASSTGPASYEQYFGPGTRLTVT.

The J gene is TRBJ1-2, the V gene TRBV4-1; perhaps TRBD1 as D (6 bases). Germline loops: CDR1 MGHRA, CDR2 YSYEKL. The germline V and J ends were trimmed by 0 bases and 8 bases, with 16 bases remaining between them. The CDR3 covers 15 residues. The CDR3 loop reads CASSQESRLTGGYTF. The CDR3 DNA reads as TGCGCCAGCAGCCAAGAATCCCGACTTACAGGGGGCTACACCTTC.

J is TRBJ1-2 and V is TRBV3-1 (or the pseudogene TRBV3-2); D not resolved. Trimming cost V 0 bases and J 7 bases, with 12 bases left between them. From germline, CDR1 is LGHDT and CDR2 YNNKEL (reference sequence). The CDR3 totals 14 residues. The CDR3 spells CASSQDAAIGGYTF. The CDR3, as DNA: TGTGCCAGCAGCCAAGATGCGGCGATAGGTGGCTACACCTTC.

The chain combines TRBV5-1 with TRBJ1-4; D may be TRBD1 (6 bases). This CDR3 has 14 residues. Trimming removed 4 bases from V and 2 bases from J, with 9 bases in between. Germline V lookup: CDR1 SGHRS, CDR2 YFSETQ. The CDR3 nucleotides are TGCGCCAGCAGCCAAACAGGGACTAATGAAAAACTGTTTTTT. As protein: CASSQTGTNEKLFF.

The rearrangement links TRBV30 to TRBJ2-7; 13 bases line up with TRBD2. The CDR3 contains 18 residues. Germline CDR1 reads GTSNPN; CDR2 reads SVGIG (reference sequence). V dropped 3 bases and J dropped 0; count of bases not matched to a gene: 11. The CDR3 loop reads CAWRAPGLAGFISYEQYF. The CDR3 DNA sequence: TGTGCCTGGAGAGCACCGGGACTAGCGGGATTCATCTCCTACGAGCAGTACTTC. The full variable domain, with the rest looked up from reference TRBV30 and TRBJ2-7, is SQTIHQWPATLVQPVGSPLSLECTVEGTSNPNLYWYRQAAGRGLQLLFYSVGIGQISSEVPQNLSASRPQDRQFILSSKKLLLSDSGFYLCAWRAPGLAGFISYEQYFGPGTRLTVT.

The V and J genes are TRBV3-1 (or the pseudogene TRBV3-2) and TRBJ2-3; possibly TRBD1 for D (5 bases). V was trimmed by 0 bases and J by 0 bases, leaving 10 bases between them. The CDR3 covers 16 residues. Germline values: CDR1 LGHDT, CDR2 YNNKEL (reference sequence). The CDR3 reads CASSQEWGSSTDTQYF. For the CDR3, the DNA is TGTGCCAGCAGCCAAGAGTGGGGCTCAAGCACAGATACGCAGTATTTT.

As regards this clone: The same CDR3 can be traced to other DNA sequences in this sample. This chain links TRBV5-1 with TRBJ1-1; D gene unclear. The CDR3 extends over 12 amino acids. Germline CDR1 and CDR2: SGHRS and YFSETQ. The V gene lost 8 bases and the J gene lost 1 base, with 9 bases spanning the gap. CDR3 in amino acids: CASSRGNTEAFF. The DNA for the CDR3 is TGCGCCAGTTCGCGGGGGAACACTGAAGCTTTCTTT.

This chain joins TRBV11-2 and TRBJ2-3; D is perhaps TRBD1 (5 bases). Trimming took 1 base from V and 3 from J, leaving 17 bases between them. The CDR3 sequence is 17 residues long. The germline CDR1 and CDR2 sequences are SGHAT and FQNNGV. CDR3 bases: TGTGCCAGCAGCTTAGTTGGGCCGATAGCAGGGACAGATACGCAGTATTTT. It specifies CASSLVGPIAGTDTQYF.

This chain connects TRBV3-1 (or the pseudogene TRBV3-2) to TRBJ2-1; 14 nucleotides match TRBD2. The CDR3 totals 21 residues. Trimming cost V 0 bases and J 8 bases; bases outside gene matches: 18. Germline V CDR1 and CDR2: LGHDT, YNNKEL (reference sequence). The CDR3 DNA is TGTGCCAGCAGCCAAGACACCGGGACCAGGACTAGCGGGGGGTCCATCGATGAGCAGTTCTTC. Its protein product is CASSQDTGTRTSGGSIDEQFF.

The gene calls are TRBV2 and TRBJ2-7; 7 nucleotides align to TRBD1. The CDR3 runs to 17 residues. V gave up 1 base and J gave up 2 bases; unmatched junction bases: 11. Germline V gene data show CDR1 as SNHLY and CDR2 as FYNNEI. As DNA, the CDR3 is TGTGCCAGCAGTGAAGGGCAGGGGGAGATCTTCCCCTACGAGCAGTACTTC. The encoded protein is CASSEGQGEIFPYEQYF.

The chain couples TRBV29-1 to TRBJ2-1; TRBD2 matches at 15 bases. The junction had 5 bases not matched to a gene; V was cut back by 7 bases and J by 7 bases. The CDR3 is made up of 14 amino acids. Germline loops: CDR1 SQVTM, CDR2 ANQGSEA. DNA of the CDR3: TGCAGCGAGGGACTAGCGGGAGGAATTAATGAGCAGTTCTTC. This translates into CSEGLAGGINEQFF.

The chain's CDR3 is CASSLSSTGLDYGYTF. The CDR3, as DNA: TGTGCCAGCAGCTTATCAAGTACAGGGTTAGACTATGGCTACACCTTC. This chain uses TRBV7-2 with TRBJ1-2, with D maybe TRBD1 (6 bases). The CDR3 covers 16 residues. Germline V gene sequence: CDR1 SGHTA, CDR2 FQGNSA. Between the trimmed V and J ends, which lost 2 bases and 3 bases, there was a span of 16 bases.

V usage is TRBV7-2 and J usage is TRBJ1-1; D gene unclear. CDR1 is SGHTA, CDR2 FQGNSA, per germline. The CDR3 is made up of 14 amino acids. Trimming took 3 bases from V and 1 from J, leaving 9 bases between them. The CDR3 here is CASSLVAENTEAFF. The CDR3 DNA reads TGTGCCAGCAGCTTGGTAGCGGAGAACACTGAAGCTTTCTTT.

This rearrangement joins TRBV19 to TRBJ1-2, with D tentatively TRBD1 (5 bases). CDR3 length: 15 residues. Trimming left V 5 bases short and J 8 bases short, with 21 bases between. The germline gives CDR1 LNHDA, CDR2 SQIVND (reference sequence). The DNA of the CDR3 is TGTGCCAGTAGTTCGACGCCGGGACTATCGGGAGGCTACACCTTC. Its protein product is CASSSTPGLSGGYTF.

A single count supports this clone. CDR3 in amino acids: CASSIRPGQSEAFF. CDR3 nucleotides: TGTGCCAGTAGTATAAGACCGGGACAGAGCGAAGCTTTCTTT. V usage is TRBV19 and J usage is TRBJ1-1; 7 bases agree with TRBD1. From germline, CDR1 is LNHDA and CDR2 SQIVND (reference sequence). CDR3 length: 14 amino acids. Unmatched junction bases numbered 8, after V lost 2 bases and J lost 8 bases.

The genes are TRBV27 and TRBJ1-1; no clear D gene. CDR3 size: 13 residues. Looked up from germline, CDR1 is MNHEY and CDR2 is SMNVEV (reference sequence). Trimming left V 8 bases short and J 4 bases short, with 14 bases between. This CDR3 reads CASRPEATTEAFF. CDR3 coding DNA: TGTGCCAGCCGCCCCGAAGCAACCACTGAAGCTTTCTTT.

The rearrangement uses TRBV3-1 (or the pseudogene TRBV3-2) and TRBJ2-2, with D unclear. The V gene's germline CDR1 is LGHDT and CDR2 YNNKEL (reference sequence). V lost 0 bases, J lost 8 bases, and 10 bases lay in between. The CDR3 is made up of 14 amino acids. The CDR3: CASSQDPHRGELFF. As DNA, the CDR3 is TGTGCCAGCAGCCAAGATCCCCACCGGGGGGAGCTGTTTTTT.